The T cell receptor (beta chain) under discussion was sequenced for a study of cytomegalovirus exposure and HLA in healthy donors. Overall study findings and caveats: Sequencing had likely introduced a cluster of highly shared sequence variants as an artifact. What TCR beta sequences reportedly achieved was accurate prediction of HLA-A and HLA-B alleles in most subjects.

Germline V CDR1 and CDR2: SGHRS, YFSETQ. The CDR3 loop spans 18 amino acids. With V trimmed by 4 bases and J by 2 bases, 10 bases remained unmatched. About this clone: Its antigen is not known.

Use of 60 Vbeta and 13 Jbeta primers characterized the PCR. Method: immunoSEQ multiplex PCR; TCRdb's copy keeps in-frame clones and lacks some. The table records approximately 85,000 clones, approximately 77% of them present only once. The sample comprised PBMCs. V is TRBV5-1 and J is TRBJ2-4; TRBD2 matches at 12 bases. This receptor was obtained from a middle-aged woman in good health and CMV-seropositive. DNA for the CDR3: TGCGCCAGCAGCCCCGGACTAGCGGGACCCGAGACCAAAAACATTCAGTACTTC. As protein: CASSPGLAGPETKNIQYF.